This T cell receptor (beta chain) is drawn from a study of T cells in Graves' hyperthyroidism and ophthalmopathy (dated by TCRdb to the late 2010s). Some background on the complete study: Peripheral blood was sampled at the time of initial diagnosis, prior to any treatment. For training and testing, the 100 or so patients in the discovery cohort were randomly divided in a 7:3 ratio. Thyroid tissue and blood T-cell repertoires from over 5 Graves' hyperthyroidism patients were also compared in the study. To identify distinguishing TCR V-J signatures, a discovery cohort of around 100 patients was used, comprising roughly 45 with Graves' ophthalmopathy and some 60 with stable Graves' hyperthyroidism. The paper reports TCR Vbeta CDR3 sequencing of approximately 140 peripheral blood samples: approximately 41 ophthalmopathy, fewer than 80 hyperthyroidism and some 17 progressor patients. Following sampling, methimazole starting at 30 mg daily was given to hyperthyroidism patients, and high-dose intravenous methylprednisolone was given to ophthalmopathy patients. Prospective prediction of ophthalmopathy was tested in an independent validation cohort of about 19 hyperthyroidism patients and roughly 16 patients who later progressed to ophthalmopathy. The paper's findings and limits, for the study overall: A 13 V-J signature model separated ophthalmopathy from stable hyperthyroidism, with 87.88% sensitivity and approximately 81% specificity in cross-validation and 80%/75% in testing. No statistical method was used to set the sample size in advance, and investigators knew the group allocation. In validation, progression to ophthalmopathy was predicted by the model with 55% to 71% sensitivity and around 76% specificity, a median of roughly 6 months before onset. Most expanded thyroid clonotypes (frequency above 0.001) were also detected in blood, a finding suggesting that blood repertoires may reflect thyroid immune responses.

This clonotype was counted ten times or more. The antigen this receptor binds is unknown. No base-level quality is on record; no much larger clone is a single base apart. The TCR beta CDR3 regions were amplified from the RNA transcripts. For the first round of RT-PCR on the TCR CDR3, the HTBI primer set was used together with the Qiagen OneStep RT-PCR kit. Libraries were constructed in a second round of multiplex PCR, after which size selection and purification were performed. Paired-end sequencing of the libraries was performed with 100 bp reads on an Illumina HiSeq2000. As for how the authors treated the data: SOAPnuke was used to process the raw data, with reads discarded if the reads contained adapters or uncalled bases, had a mean Phred below 15, or lacked an exact constant-primer or identifier match. High-quality paired reads were merged with COPE v1.2.5, and unique nucleotide sequences were defined as clonotypes. Clonotypes were aligned to IMGT TRBV, TRBD and TRBJ reference segments using MiTCR v1.1. Analysis was restricted to V-J combinations with a frequency above 0.0001, which covered roughly 99% of repertoires. The TCS score was defined as F50 (clonal expansion) divided by E x V (chaos), with BLOSUM62-based TCRdist calculated between CDR3 peptides within each V-J. Welch's t-statistics and random forest reduced fewer than 550 V-J features to 10 to 15, which were used in a naive Bayes classifier (R e1071). In-frame beta chains were kept once TCRdb had trimmed the public reads at Q25 with fastp and called clones with MiXCR. When rows share a CDR3 protein, they turn into one entry using the most common DNA and genes. TCRdb's processing, not the authors', yielded these V and J calls. The sample table contains 250,000 to 350,000 distinct CDR3 sequences; only one count was recorded for approximately 17% of them. The ten largest clones take up roughly 53% of the sample.

Ophthalmopathy patients had moderately to severely active disease, with a Clinical Activity Score of 3 or more, a NOSPECS grade of 4 or more, and a disease duration of less than 3 months. Exclusion was applied to patients with uncontrolled infections, other autoimmune diseases, pregnancy or lactation. Diagnoses were established on the basis of clinical symptoms, serum thyroxine and TRAb, thyroid ultrasound, and orbital computed tomography. Ficoll-Paque density gradient centrifugation was used to isolate PBMCs from 10 ml of fresh peripheral blood. Total RNA was extracted using Trizol reagent, and RNA quality was assessed on an Agilent 2100 Bioanalyzer. There are 14 amino acids in the CDR3, from cysteine to phenylalanine inclusive. The entry retains the CDR3 DNA only, 42 bases that are in frame from base 1. CDR1 and CDR2 are drawn from the germline V gene (reference sequence): SEHNR, FQNEAQ. The germline V and J ends show losses of 2 bases and 2 bases respectively, and no gene match explains 3 bases of the junction.

The TCR comes from an older woman with Graves' ophthalmopathy. Recombination connected TRBV7-9 to TRBJ2-7; 7 central nucleotides agree with TRBD1. The sample taken for sequencing was blood. The CDR3: CASSLLGTAYEQYF. The DNA sequence follows: TGTGCCAGCAGCTTACTGGGGACAGCCTACGAGCAGTACTTC.